In this sample, the clone carrying this TCR beta chain turned up a few times. Sequenced by immunoSEQ multiplex PCR; TCRdb stores in-frame clones only, minus some. The table records more than 100,000 clones, around 78% of them present only once. In germline, CDR1 is LNHNV, CDR2 YYDKDF (reference sequence). Between the trimmed V and J ends, which lost 0 bases and 3 bases, there was a span of 6 bases. There are 13 residues in the CDR3. The data derive from a study of blood T cell repertoires in COVID-19. The TCR was taken from a man between 70 and 80 years old with acute or convalescent COVID-19. This sequence joins TRBV15 and TRBJ2-7; D is perhaps TRBD2 (5 bases). Source material: peripheral blood. CDR3 nucleotide sequence: TGTGCCACCAGCAGAGATGAGGGCTACGAGCAGTACTTC. Encoded protein: CATSRDEGYEQYF.